This T cell receptor (beta chain) was documented in a study of cytomegalovirus exposure and HLA in healthy donors. In the study overall: An earlier analysis identified more than 95 million unique TCR beta sequences in about 200 million T cells.

Primers for the PCR totalled 60 Vbeta and 13 Jbeta. Under the authors' procedure: Roughly 80 million unique TCR beta chains, roughly 11 million shared, were counted in a later analysis. This table comes from immunoSEQ multiplex PCR, and its TCRdb copy is limited to in-frame clones, with some not included. The V and J calls and the clone size are those of that table, but D and trimming were determined from the DNA. This sample carries around 130,000 clones, more than 60% of them seen once, and the ten largest clones take about 1.8%. Overall study results and limits: The classifier reportedly diagnosed cytomegalovirus status with high sensitivity and specificity. Among TCR beta chains, those listed as cytomegalovirus-associated numbered roughly 150.

With 0 bases removed from V and 6 bases from J, the gap between germline ends came to 16 bases. The germline gives CDR1 SGHRS, CDR2 YFSETQ. This CDR3 spans 15 amino acids. Remarks on this clone: Its cognate antigen is unknown.

Sequencing used PBMCs. The source of this sequence is a woman aged 40 to 55 in good health and CMV-seronegative. J is TRBJ2-7 and V is TRBV5-1, with D possibly being TRBD1 (6 bases). CDR3 nucleotide sequence: TGCGCCAGCAGCTTGGGGGCAGGGGCCACCGGCGAGCAGTACTTC. Amino acid sequence: CASSLGAGATGEQYF.